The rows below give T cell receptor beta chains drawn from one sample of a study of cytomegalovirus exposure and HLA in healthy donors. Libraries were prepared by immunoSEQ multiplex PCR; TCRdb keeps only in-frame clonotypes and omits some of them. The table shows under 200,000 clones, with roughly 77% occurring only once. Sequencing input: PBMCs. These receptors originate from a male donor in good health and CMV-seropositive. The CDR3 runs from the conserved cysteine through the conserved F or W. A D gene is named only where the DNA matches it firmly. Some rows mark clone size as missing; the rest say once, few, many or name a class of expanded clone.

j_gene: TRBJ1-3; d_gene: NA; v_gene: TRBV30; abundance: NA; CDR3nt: TGTGCCTGGAGTGTAGATTACATTGGAAACACCATATATTTT; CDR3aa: CAWSVDYIGNTIYF
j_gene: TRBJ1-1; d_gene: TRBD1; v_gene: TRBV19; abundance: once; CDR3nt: TGTGCCAGTAGTATTGGACGACAGGGGACGTCCACCACTGAAGCTTTCTTT; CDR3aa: CASSIGRQGTSTTEAFF
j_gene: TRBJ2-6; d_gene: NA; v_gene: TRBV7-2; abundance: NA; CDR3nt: TGTGCCAGCAGCTTACTCGGGAGAGCTGGGGCCAACGTCCTGACTTTC; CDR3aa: CASSLLGRAGANVLTF
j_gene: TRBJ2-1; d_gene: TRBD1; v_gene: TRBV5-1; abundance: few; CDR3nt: TGCGCCAGCAGCTTGTCACAGGGGGTAGGCGAGCAGTTCTTC; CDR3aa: CASSLSQGVGEQFF
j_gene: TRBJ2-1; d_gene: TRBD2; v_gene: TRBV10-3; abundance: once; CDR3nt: TGTGCCATCAGTGGGGCGGGGGTTTACAATGAGCAGTTCTTC; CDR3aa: CAISGAGVYNEQFF
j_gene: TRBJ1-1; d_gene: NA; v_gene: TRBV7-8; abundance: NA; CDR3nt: TGTGCCAGCAGCTTAAGACGGCGGGAGAACCTACGAAGTAACACTGAAGCTTTCTTT; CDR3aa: CASSLRRRENLRSNTEAFF
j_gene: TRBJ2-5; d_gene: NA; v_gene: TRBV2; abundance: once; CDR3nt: TGTGCCAGCAGTGCGGGGAGCCTAATACAAGAGACCCAGTACTTC; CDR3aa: CASSAGSLIQETQYF
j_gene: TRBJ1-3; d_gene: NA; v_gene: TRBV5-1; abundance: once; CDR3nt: TGCGCCAGCAGCTTGGCCGAGGGAAACACCATATATTTT; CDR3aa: CASSLAEGNTIYF
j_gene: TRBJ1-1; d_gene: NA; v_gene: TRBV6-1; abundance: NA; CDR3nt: TGTGCCAGCAGCTACAGGGTCATGAACACTGAAGCTTTCTTT; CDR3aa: CASSYRVMNTEAFF
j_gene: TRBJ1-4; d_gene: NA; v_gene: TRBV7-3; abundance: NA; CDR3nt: TGTGCCAGCAGCCCTATGGTAGGGGGAAAACTGTTTTTT; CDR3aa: CASSPMVGGKLFF
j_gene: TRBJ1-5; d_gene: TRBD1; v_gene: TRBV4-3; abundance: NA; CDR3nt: TGCGCCAGCAGCCCAACTGGACAGGGCAATCAGCCCCAGCATTTT; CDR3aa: CASSPTGQGNQPQHF
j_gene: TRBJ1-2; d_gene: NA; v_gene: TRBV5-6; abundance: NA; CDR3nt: TGTGCCAGCAGCTTGGTTGACAGAACTAACTATGGCTACACCTTC; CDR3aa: CASSLVDRTNYGYTF
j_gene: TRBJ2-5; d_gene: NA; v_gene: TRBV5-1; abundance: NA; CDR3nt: TGCGCCAGCAGCTTGGAACTATTAGAGACCCAGTACTTC; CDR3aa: CASSLELLETQYF
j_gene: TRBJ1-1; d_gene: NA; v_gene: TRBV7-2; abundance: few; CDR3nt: TGTGCCAGCAGCCACGGAGTGGGCACTGAAGCTTTCTTT; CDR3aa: CASSHGVGTEAFF
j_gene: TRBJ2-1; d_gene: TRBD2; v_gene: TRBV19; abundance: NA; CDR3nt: TGTGCCAGTAGTACGGGGACTAGCGGGAGAGGTAATGAGCAGTTCTTC; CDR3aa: CASSTGTSGRGNEQFF
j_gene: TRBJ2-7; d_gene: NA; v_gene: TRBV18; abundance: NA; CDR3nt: TGTGCCAGCTCGTCCTTGAGTGACGAGCAGTACTTC; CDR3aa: CASSSLSDEQYF
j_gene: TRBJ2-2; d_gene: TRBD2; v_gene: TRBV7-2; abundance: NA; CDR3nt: TGTGCCAGCAGCCAGGGCGCGGGAGAAACCGGGGAGCTGTTTTTT; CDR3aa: CASSQGAGETGELFF
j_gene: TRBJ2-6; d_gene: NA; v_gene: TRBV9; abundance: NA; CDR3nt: TGTGCCAGCAGCGTACTCGAAAAGAGCTCTGGGGCCAACGTCCTGACTTTC; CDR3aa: CASSVLEKSSGANVLTF
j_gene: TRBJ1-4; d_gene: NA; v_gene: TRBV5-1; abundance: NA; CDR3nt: TGCGCCAGCAGCTTGGCCGGGGTAGGATTAACTAATGAAAAACTGTTTTTT; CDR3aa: CASSLAGVGLTNEKLFF
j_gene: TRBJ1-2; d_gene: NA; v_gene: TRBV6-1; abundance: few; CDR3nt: TGTGCCAGCAGCCCAGGGGCTGGCTACACCTTC; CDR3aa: CASSPGAGYTF
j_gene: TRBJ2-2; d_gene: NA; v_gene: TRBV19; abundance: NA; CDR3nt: TGTGCCAGTAGTCTCTGGGAGTCGAACACCGGGGAGCTGTTTTTT; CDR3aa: CASSLWESNTGELFF
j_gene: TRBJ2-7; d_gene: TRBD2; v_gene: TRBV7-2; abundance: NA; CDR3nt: TGTGCCAGCAGCGACCCGGGGCTAGCGGGGATTTCCTACGAGCAGTACTTC; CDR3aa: CASSDPGLAGISYEQYF
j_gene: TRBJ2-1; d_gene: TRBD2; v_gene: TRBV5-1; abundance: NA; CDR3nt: TGCGCCAGCCAAACTAGCGGGGAATACAATGAGCAGTTCTTC; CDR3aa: CASQTSGEYNEQFF
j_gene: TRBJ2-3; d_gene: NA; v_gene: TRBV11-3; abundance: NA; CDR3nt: TGTCGTGCGGGAGATACGCAGTATTTT; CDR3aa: CRAGDTQYF
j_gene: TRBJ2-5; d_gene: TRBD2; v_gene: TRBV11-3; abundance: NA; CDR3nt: TGTGCCAGCAGCCTCGGGACTACCCAAGAGACCCAGTACTTC; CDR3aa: CASSLGTTQETQYF
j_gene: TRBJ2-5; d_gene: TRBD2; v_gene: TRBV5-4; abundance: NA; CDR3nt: TGTGCCAGCAGCCCAGGCAGCGGGAGGCAAGAGACCCAGTACTTC; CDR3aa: CASSPGSGRQETQYF
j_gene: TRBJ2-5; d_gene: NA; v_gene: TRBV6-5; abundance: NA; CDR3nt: TGTGCCAGCAGACGTCACAGGGGACTGCATGAGACCCAGTACTTC; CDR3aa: CASRRHRGLHETQYF
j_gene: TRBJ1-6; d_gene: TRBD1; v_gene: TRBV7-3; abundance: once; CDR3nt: TGTGCCAGCAGCTTAAGACAGGGGGAATCACCCCTCCACTTT; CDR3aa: CASSLRQGESPLHF